This T cell receptor (beta chain) derives from a study of blood T cell repertoires in COVID-19 (dated by TCRdb to about 2020). The study in broad terms: Samples from collaborators originated in the United States, Italy and Spain and spanned both the acute and convalescent phases of COVID-19. The samples were drawn from the first 160 participants of the ongoing ImmuneRACE study and from about 1,200 subjects provided by 6 global collaborators. The repertoires were made available in a free public database intended to serve as a resource for research on the immune response to SARS-CoV-2. Where available, HLA class I and class II types were obtained from metadata supplied by the sample provider rather than from assay-based typing. A de-identified subject ID, COVID-19 status, age in years and sex were almost always included in the sample metadata. Subjects who had been exposed to COVID-19, were actively infected with it, or had recovered from it provided the deeply sampled blood TCRbeta repertoires that made up the dataset. The material from the prospective study consisted of cDNA or gDNA derived from T cells, B-cell-depleted T cells, or PBMCs. General study outcomes and caveats: The amount of clinical and demographic metadata varied by source and participant and was provided uncurated.

Here V drops 3 bases and J drops 5 bases, and the junction holds 9 bases not matched to any gene. The CDR3 holds 16 amino acids from the cysteine to the phenylalanine. Just the 48-base CDR3 DNA is kept, in frame starting at base 1. In the germline V gene, CDR1 corresponds to SGHRS and CDR2 to YFSETQ. Note on this clone: Its antigen has not been determined. No base quality information exists; no much larger clone differs at one position.

TCRbeta CDR3 regions were amplified from genomic DNA by means of the immunoSEQ Assay, a bias-controlled multiplex PCR. The published analysis was carried out like this. Within the assay, amplification of reference gene primers was used to estimate how many nucleated cells each sample contained. To quantify the absolute abundance of each unique TCRbeta CDR3 rearrangement, sequence reads were collapsed and filtered. For each sample, productive Simpson clonality was calculated by taking the square root of Simpson's diversity index across productive rearrangements. The table was pulled from immuneACCESS by TCRdb, which kept in-frame rearrangements only. Such tables lose some clones; where checked, under half of the loss comes from unresolved V genes, and the rest has no known cause. V and J calls plus clone size are reproduced from that table; the DNA served to infer D and trimming. The sample profile shows a few hundred thousand clones; roughly 88% of them were found once. About 4.1% of the sample comes from the top ten.

Enrolling through a virtual design, the prospective study's participants ranged in age from roughly 18 to 89 years and lived across approximately 25 United States geographic areas. Cohort assignment in the prospective study relied on participant-reported clinical history from a screening survey and a study questionnaire. Recovered participants in ImmuneRACE Cohort 3 were defined as having two consecutive negative NP/OP PCR tests, clearance from a healthcare professional, or resolution of symptoms. In the prospective study, mobile phlebotomists collected whole blood, serum and a nasopharyngeal or oropharyngeal swab from each participant. Over a roughly two-month period, participants in the prospective study had the option of providing additional blood draws and questionnaires. Before DNA extraction, blood samples from the prospective study were shipped at room temperature or frozen.

This clonotype was sampled from a woman aged 25 to 39 who had recovered from COVID-19. This sequence uses TRBV5-1 and TRBJ2-1; TRBD2 lines up with 9 middle nucleotides. Input material: PBMCs or T cells enriched from blood (not recorded which). The nucleotide sequence reads TGCGCCAGCAGCTGGGATAGCGGGGGAAGGGACAATGAGCAGTTCTTC. The translation is CASSWDSGGRDNEQFF.